The next 13 T cell receptor beta chains were all read from a single sample in a study of control samples from healthy donors and cancer patients. Sequencing was performed with immunoSEQ multiplex PCR; in TCRdb, only in-frame clones are kept and a portion is missing. Counted here are 100,000 to 150,000 clones, approximately 92% occurring once; the ten biggest clones make up under 0.7%. The sample taken for sequencing was PBMCs. The source of these receptors is an elderly man with head and neck cancer.

The chain links TRBV5-6 to TRBJ1-5, with 11 bases identical to TRBD1. The CDR3 extends over 16 amino acids. The V gene's germline CDR1 is SGHDT and CDR2 YYEEEE. J gave up 5 bases and V 4 bases, and 8 bases lay outside the gene matches. The CDR3 is CASSPSGTGGYQPQHF. CDR3 bases: TGTGCCAGCAGCCCATCCGGGACAGGGGGTTATCAGCCCCAGCATTTT.

The chain has TRBV30 and TRBJ1-3; D is unresolved. This CDR3 spans 15 amino acids. Germline CDR1 reads GTSNPN; CDR2 reads SVGIG (reference sequence). Between the trimmed V and J ends, which lost 2 bases and 0 bases, there was a span of 11 bases. The CDR3 region is CAWSFRGLSGNTIYF. Here the CDR3 DNA reads TGTGCCTGGAGTTTTCGCGGTCTCTCTGGAAACACCATATATTTT.

The genes are TRBV14 and TRBJ1-1; TRBD1 matches 8 bases. This CDR3 is 15 amino acids long. The germline CDR1 and CDR2 sequences are SGHDN and FVKESK. V shed 1 base and J 4 bases; nucleotides not matched to a gene: 5. The CDR3 nucleotides are TGTGCCAGCAGCCAAGCGCAGGGGGCGAGCACTGAAGCTTTCTTT. Translating gives CASSQAQGASTEAFF.

J is TRBJ2-5 and V is TRBV7-8, with unresolved D. Between the trimmed V and J ends, which lost 0 bases and 2 bases, there was a span of 13 bases. From germline, CDR1 is SGHVS and CDR2 FQNEAQ. The CDR3 contains 16 residues. The CDR3 DNA sequence: TGTGCCAGCAGCTTAGCGCCGGTGGTGGGACAAGAGACCCAGTACTTC. This translates into CASSLAPVVGQETQYF.

The CDR3 DNA is TGCGCCAGCAGCTTAACGACAGGGATCTATGGCTACACCTTC. Translation gives CASSLTTGIYGYTF. This chain uses TRBV5-1 with TRBJ1-2; the match to TRBD1 covers 7 bases. Germline V lookup: CDR1 SGHRS, CDR2 YFSETQ. V shed 2 bases and J 4 bases; nucleotides not matched to a gene: 5. CDR3 length equals 14 residues.

The chain links TRBV12-3 or TRBV12-4 to TRBJ1-1, with D hard to call. The ends were cut back, 6 bases at V and 7 bases at J, with 12 bases in the middle. This CDR3 region has 12 residues. The DNA of the CDR3 is TGTGCCAGCAGCTTTGATTGGGGTGAAGCTTTCTTT. Translation: CASSFDWGEAFF.

The J gene is TRBJ2-2, the V gene TRBV7-9, with D unclear. Germline values: CDR1 SEHNR, CDR2 FQNEAQ (reference sequence). CDR3 length: 15 residues. The V and J ends lost 2 bases and 4 bases respectively, with 11 bases between them. The CDR3 is CASSLPRPFTGELFF. CDR3 DNA sequence: TGTGCCAGCAGCTTACCCCGGCCGTTCACCGGGGAGCTGTTTTTT.

This chain connects TRBV7-8 to TRBJ2-2; D uncertain. Deletions cut 2 bases from V and 2 bases from J, with 6 bases between. The CDR3 has 14 amino acids. Looked up from germline, CDR1 is SGHVS and CDR2 is FQNEAQ. The CDR3 is CASSLTTNTGELFF. CDR3 coding DNA: TGTGCCAGCAGCTTAACTACAAACACCGGGGAGCTGTTTTTT.

The rearrangement uses TRBV5-4 and TRBJ2-3; 7 bases fit TRBD2. Unmatched junction bases numbered 11, after V lost 4 bases and J lost 0 bases. Germline assignment: CDR1 SGHNT and CDR2 YYREEE (reference sequence). CDR3 length equals 17 residues. This chain's CDR3 is CASSTPGLPPSTDTQYF. As DNA, the CDR3 is TGTGCCAGCAGCACGCCGGGACTACCTCCTAGCACAGATACGCAGTATTTT.

CDR3 amino acids: CASSLVGNDEAFF. The CDR3 nucleotides are TGTGCCAGCAGCTTGGTAGGGAATGATGAAGCTTTCTTT. V usage is TRBV7-9 and J usage is TRBJ1-1; D not certain. Germline loops: CDR1 SEHNR, CDR2 FQNEAQ (reference sequence). The V and J ends lost 3 bases and 7 bases respectively, with 12 bases between them. The CDR3 sequence is 13 residues long. Looking up the rest from reference TRBV7-9 and TRBJ1-1 gives the full variable domain: DTGVSQNPRHKITKRGQNVTFRCDPISEHNRLYWYRQTLGQGPEFLTYFQNEAQLEKSRLLSDRFSAERPKGSFSTLEIQRTEQGDSAMYLCASSLVGNDEAFFGQGTRLTVV.

The chain couples TRBV7-8 to TRBJ1-2; D perhaps matches TRBD1 (5 bases). V was cut by 1 base and J by 2 bases, with 11 bases left in between. CDR3 length: 15 residues. Germline CDR1 and CDR2: SGHVS and FQNEAQ. This chain's CDR3 is CASSLVSQANYGYTF. CDR3 nucleotide sequence: TGTGCCAGCAGCTTAGTGTCACAGGCAAACTATGGCTACACCTTC.

This clone appeared once. CDR3 loop: CASSFDRGPTEAFF. The CDR3 bases are TGTGCCAGCAGCTTCGACAGGGGACCCACTGAAGCTTTCTTT. V and J are TRBV13 and TRBJ1-1, with 8 bases lining up with TRBD1. This CDR3 is built from 14 residues. Trimming removed 3 bases from V and 4 bases from J; junction bases left unmatched: 4. CDR1 is PRHDT and CDR2 is FYEKMQ in the germline V gene (reference sequence).

This rearrangement joins TRBV5-4 to TRBJ1-1, with D possibly matching TRBD1 (6 bases). Germline V lookup: CDR1 SGHNT, CDR2 YYREEE (reference sequence). The CDR3 is made up of 15 amino acids. V lost 7 bases and J lost 0, with 16 bases in between. In nucleotides, the CDR3 is TGTGCCAGCGTAGTGCGGGGGGCACTGAACACTGAAGCTTTCTTT. It is translated as CASVVRGALNTEAFF.